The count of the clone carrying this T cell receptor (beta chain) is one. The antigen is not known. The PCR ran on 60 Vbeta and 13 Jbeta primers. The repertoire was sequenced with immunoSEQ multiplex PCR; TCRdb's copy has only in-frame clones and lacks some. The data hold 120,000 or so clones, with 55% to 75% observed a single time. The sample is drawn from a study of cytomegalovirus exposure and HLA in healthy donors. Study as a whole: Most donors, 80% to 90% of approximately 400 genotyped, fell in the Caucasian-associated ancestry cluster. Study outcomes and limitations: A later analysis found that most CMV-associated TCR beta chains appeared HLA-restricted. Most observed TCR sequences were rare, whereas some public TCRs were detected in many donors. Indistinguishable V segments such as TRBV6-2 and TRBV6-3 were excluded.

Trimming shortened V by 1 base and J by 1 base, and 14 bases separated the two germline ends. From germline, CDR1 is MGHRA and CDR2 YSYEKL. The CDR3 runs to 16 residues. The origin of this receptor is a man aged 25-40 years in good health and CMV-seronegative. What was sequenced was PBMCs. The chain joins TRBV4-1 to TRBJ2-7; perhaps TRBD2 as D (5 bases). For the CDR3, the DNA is TGCGCCAGCAGCCAAGGAGGGCCGAAGAAATCCTACGAGCAGTACTTC. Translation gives CASSQGGPKKSYEQYF.